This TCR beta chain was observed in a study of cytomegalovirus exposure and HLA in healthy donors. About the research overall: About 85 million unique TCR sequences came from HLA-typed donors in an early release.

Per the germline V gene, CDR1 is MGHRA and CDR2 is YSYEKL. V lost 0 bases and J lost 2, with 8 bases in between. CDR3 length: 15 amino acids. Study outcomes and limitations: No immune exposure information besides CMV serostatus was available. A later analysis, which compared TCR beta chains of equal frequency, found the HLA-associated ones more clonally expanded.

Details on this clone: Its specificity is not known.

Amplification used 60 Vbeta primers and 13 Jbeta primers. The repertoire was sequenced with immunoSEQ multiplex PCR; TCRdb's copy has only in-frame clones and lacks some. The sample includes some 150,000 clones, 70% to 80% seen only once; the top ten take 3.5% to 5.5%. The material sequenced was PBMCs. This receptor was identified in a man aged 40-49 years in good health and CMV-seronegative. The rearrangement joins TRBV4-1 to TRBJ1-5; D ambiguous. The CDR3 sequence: CASSQEGLGNQPQHF. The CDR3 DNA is TGCGCCAGCAGCCAAGAGGGCTTGGGCAATCAGCCCCAGCATTTT.